This T cell receptor (beta chain) derives from a study of T cell repertoires in cytomegalovirus infection. The wider study: The public TCR beta signatures pointed to both CMV infection and matching HLA type.

This clonotype was detected a few times. Deletions cut 5 bases from V and 4 bases from J, with 12 bases between. Germline CDR1 reads SGHAT; CDR2 reads FQNNGV. The CDR3 spans 13 residues. MiXCR was run by TCRdb on the reads, yielding one entry per CDR3 protein. The sample has fewer than 200,000 distinct CDR3 sequences; roughly an eighth are singletons. This clonotype was sampled from a human donor in good health (CMV status not recorded). Some clones in this sample may be carry-over from other donors' samples. Material: PBMCs. J is TRBJ2-7 and V is TRBV11-2; D is uncertain. The CDR3 sequence: CASSRTWIYEQYF. The CDR3 nucleotides are TGTGCCAGCAGCCGTACATGGATTTACGAGCAGTACTTC.